Detailed here is one T cell receptor beta chain. The antigen remains undetermined. This sample is drawn from a study of OX40 agonist ivuxolimab in advanced cancers. The germline V gene encodes CDR1 MNHEY and CDR2 SVGAGI. The length of the CDR3 is 13 residues. J gave up 4 bases and V 6 bases, and 4 bases lay outside the gene matches. Study-wide results and limits: Not determined was the antigen specificity of the expanded peripheral T cells. Both CD4+ and CD8+ T cell populations in blood had undergone clonal expansion by week 6 at 0.1 to 3.0 mg/kg. The mean number of expanded clones was higher in CD8+ T cells than in CD4+.

Profiling relied on immunoSEQ multiplex PCR, and the TCRdb table lists in-frame clones only, not all of them. The sample lists approximately 25,000 clones, roughly 77% occurring once. The chain uses TRBV6-5 and TRBJ2-5, with TRBD2 matching 8 bases. Sequencing used CD4+ or CD8+ T cells sorted from blood, obtained in a trial of the OX40 agonist ivuxolimab. This clonotype was sampled from an adult with an advanced solid tumor such as melanoma, head and neck, liver or kidney cancer. The CDR3 sequence: CASRNGGAETQYF. The CDR3, as DNA: TGTGCCAGCAGGAACGGGGGGGCAGAGACCCAGTACTTC.